Below, 30 T cell receptor beta chains from the same sample are listed, as sequenced in a study of T cells in Graves' hyperthyroidism and ophthalmopathy. Using RNA transcripts as the source, TCR beta CDR3 regions were amplified. The primer set for the first-round RT-PCR of the TCR CDR3 was HTBI. TCRdb independently ran MiXCR on the multiplex PCR reads; one entry per CDR3 protein. The repertoire holds roughly 800,000 distinct CDR3 sequences, with roughly 40% as singletons. Input material: blood. These receptors were obtained from a man between 18 and 29 years old with Graves' hyperthyroidism.

In its sample, this clonotype was seen many times. The chain carries TRBV25-1 and TRBJ1-1; 7 bases agree with TRBD1. Trimming at V came to 3 bases and at J to 2 bases, leaving 3 bases not matched to a gene. The length of the CDR3 is 14 residues. Germline V CDR1 and CDR2: MGHDK, SYGVNS. The CDR3 sequence is CASSEGQKNTEAFF. CDR3 DNA sequence: TGTGCCAGCAGTGAGGGACAGAAAAACACTGAAGCTTTCTTT.

This clonotype was counted many times. This chain joins TRBV9 and TRBJ1-6; D is perhaps TRBD1 (5 bases). The CDR3 spans 13 residues. V lost 7 bases and J 9 bases, leaving 14 bases between the germline ends. Germline V gene lookup returns CDR1 SGDLS and CDR2 YYNGEE. CDR3 nucleotides: TGTGCCAGCTCGGATCAGGGTTTTTCACCCCTCCACTTT. Its translation is CASSDQGFSPLHF.

This clonotype was counted a few times. This sequence joins TRBV20-1 and TRBJ1-1, with TRBD1 identical over 8 bases. The ends lost 3 bases at V and 1 base at J; junction bases unmatched: 7. Germline loops: CDR1 DFQATT, CDR2 SNEGSKA (reference sequence). The CDR3 has 15 amino acids. CDR3 region: CSARPNGQGNTEAFF. The DNA of the CDR3 is TGCAGTGCTAGGCCTAACGGACAGGGGAACACTGAAGCTTTCTTT.

The chain is built from TRBV20-1 and TRBJ1-1; D not resolved. Germline V lookup: CDR1 DFQATT, CDR2 SNEGSKA (reference sequence). The CDR3 contains 14 residues. As DNA, the CDR3 is TGCACCCCCCCAATACGAATACCGAACACTGAAGCTTTCTTT. It encodes CTPPIRIPNTEAFF.

This clonotype appeared a few times. The chain has TRBV19 and TRBJ1-1, with 10 positions matching TRBD1. This CDR3 is built from 14 residues. Unmatched junction bases numbered 4, after V lost 5 bases and J lost 4 bases. Germline loops: CDR1 LNHDA, CDR2 SQIVND (reference sequence). CDR3 region: CASSGDRGPTEAFF. In nucleotides, the CDR3 is TGTGCCAGTAGTGGGGACAGGGGACCCACTGAAGCTTTCTTT. The variable domain in full, with the rest retrieved from reference TRBV19 and TRBJ1-1, is DGGITQSPKYLFRKEGQNVTLSCEQNLNHDAMYWYRQDPGQGLRLIYYSQIVNDFQKGDIAEGYSVSREKKESFPLTVTSAQKNPTAFYLCASSGDRGPTEAFFGQGTRLTVV.

This clonotype has more than one count but fewer than ten. For the CDR3, the DNA is TGCAGTGCTAGACCCGGGAGACAAGAGACCCAGTACTTC. Its protein is CSARPGRQETQYF. The rearrangement joins TRBV20-1 to TRBJ2-5; maybe TRBD2 (6 bases). The CDR3 is made up of 13 amino acids. Between the trimmed V and J ends, which lost 2 bases and 2 bases, there was a span of 9 bases. CDR1 is DFQATT, CDR2 SNEGSKA, per germline (reference sequence).

The table lists this clonotype with many counts. The rearrangement joins TRBV29-1 to TRBJ1-2; D possibly corresponds to TRBD1 (6 bases). Germline loops: CDR1 SQVTM, CDR2 ANQGSEA. Trimming took off 2 bases at V and 9 bases at J, with 13 bases between the two ends. This CDR3 has 12 amino acids. This CDR3 reads CSVEPDRSSYTF. The CDR3 DNA reads TGCAGCGTTGAACCCGACAGGTCAAGCTACACCTTC.

This clonotype was seen many times. V and J are TRBV29-1 and TRBJ1-2, with unresolved D. The CDR3 sequence is 12 residues long. Germline CDR1 is SQVTM and CDR2 is ANQGSEA. With 4 bases removed from V and 4 bases from J, the gap between germline ends came to 10 bases. This chain's CDR3 is CSVAGPGYGYTF. CDR3 in DNA: TGCAGCGTTGCCGGACCGGGCTATGGCTACACCTTC.

This clonotype came up a few times. The V gene is TRBV2, the J gene TRBJ2-2; possible D gene TRBD2, 5 bases. The CDR3 runs 14 residues. Trimming shortened V by 7 bases and J by 4 bases, and 13 bases separated the two germline ends. The V gene's germline CDR1 is SNHLY and CDR2 FYNNEI. CDR3 sequence: CASTGPGSTGELFF. CDR3 DNA: TGTGCCAGCACTGGCCCGGGGTCCACCGGGGAGCTGTTTTTT.

The chain combines TRBV11-2 with TRBJ1-2, with D possibly being TRBD1 (6 bases). The CDR3 is 17 residues long. Deletions cut 1 base from V and 6 bases from J, with 21 bases between. The V gene's germline CDR1 is SGHAT and CDR2 FQNNGV. CDR3 amino acids: CASSLVGRIRGVDGYTF. The CDR3 DNA is TGTGCCAGCAGCTTAGTTGGGAGGATCAGGGGCGTTGATGGCTACACCTTC.

This clonotype came up once. It is likely a read error, because the conserved phenylalanine at the end of the CDR3 is missing. The DNA is omitted, as the CDR3 cannot be located on it reliably, and the CDR3 follows TCRdb's listing. This chain joins TRBV7-6 and TRBJ1-3. The CDR3 spans 8 amino acids, including both terminal residues. Germline V gene data show CDR1 as SGHVS and CDR2 as FNYEAQ. Here the CDR3 reads CASSLGQG.

The chain joins TRBV6-5 to TRBJ2-7, with D perhaps TRBD2 (6 bases). The CDR3 length is 14 residues. Deletions cut 4 bases from V and 2 bases from J, with 12 bases between. The germline V gene encodes CDR1 MNHEY and CDR2 SVGAGI. CDR3 residues: CASSSGLSPYEQYF. The DNA for the CDR3 is TGTGCCAGCAGTTCCGGACTATCCCCCTACGAGCAGTACTTC.

CDR3 sequence reads: CSVNPGRGETQYF. The CDR3 DNA is TGCAGCGTCAACCCGGGCAGGGGGGAGACCCAGTACTTC. The chain recombines TRBV29-1 with TRBJ2-5, with TRBD1 matching 7 bases. Germline values: CDR1 SQVTM, CDR2 ANQGSEA. This CDR3 region has 13 residues. The trim removed 6 bases at V and 5 bases at J, leaving 9 bases unmatched.

This clonotype was recorded a few times. The genes are TRBV4-1 and TRBJ1-1; the D gene is possibly TRBD1 (5 bases). This CDR3 is built from 11 residues. The germline CDR1 and CDR2 sequences are MGHRA and YSYEKL. Trimming removed 7 bases from V and 7 bases from J, with 10 bases in between. CDR3 amino acids: CASIRGDEAFF. CDR3 coding DNA: TGCGCCAGCATCCGAGGGGATGAAGCTTTCTTT.

As regards this clonotype: A read error may be the cause here, since a much bigger clone is one base away. The V gene is TRBV7-3, the J gene TRBJ1-6; the match to TRBD1 covers 10 bases. In germline, CDR1 is SGHTA, CDR2 FQGTGA. The CDR3 consists of 16 residues. CDR3 DNA: TGTGCCAGCGGCTTAGACAGGGGGCCACGGGATTCACCCCTCCACTTT. Amino acid sequence: CASGLDRGPRDSPLHF.

This clonotype was picked up many times. The genes are TRBV29-1 and TRBJ2-7; D is undetermined. Germline CDR1 and CDR2: SQVTM and ANQGSEA. V was cut by 7 bases and J by 3 bases, with 13 bases left in between. The CDR3 runs to 12 residues. The CDR3 nucleotides read TGCAGCGCTGGCCTTTCCGGCTACGAGCAGTACTTC. This sequence encodes CSAGLSGYEQYF.

This clonotype has a handful of counts. The chain recombines TRBV9 with TRBJ2-2, with 7 bases that match TRBD2. The junction had 12 bases not matched to a gene; V was cut back by 4 bases and J by 3 bases. The germline V gene has CDR1 SGDLS and CDR2 YYNGEE. This CDR3 has 17 amino acids. CDR3 amino acids: CASSPRGREEDTGELFF. CDR3 in DNA: TGTGCCAGCAGCCCTCGGGGCCGGGAGGAGGACACCGGGGAGCTGTTTTTT.

The chain carries TRBV12-3 or TRBV12-4 and TRBJ2-7, with 11 bases that match TRBD1. The CDR3 has 16 residues. V was pared by 6 bases and J by 2 bases, with 9 bases of the junction left unmatched. DNA of the CDR3: TGTGCCAGCAGCGCTGGACAGGGGGCTAGCCCCTACGAGCAGTACTTC. As protein: CASSAGQGASPYEQYF.

In this sample, this clonotype turned up many times. The rearrangement uses TRBV24-1 and TRBJ2-5; 7 bases align to TRBD1. The CDR3 loop spans 14 amino acids. The ends lost 0 bases at V and 3 bases at J; junction bases unmatched: 0. Germline CDR1 KGHDR, CDR2 SFDVKD. The DNA for the CDR3 is TGTGCCACCAGTGATTTGACAGGGGAAGAGACCCAGTACTTC. Its translation: CATSDLTGEETQYF.

The V gene is TRBV5-1, the J gene TRBJ1-1; D is undetermined. Per germline, CDR1 SGHRS and CDR2 YFSETQ. CDR3 size: 15 residues. V was cut by 4 bases and J by 1 base, with 14 bases left in between. CDR3 protein: CASSPYGRENTEAFF. CDR3 DNA: TGCGCCAGCAGCCCGTACGGGAGGGAGAACACTGAAGCTTTCTTT.

This clonotype has more than one count but fewer than ten. The V call is TRBV7-2, the J call TRBJ2-7, with a possible D match to TRBD1 (5 bases). There are 14 residues in the CDR3. CDR1 is SGHTA and CDR2 is FQGNSA in the germline V gene. Trimming took off 3 bases at V and 0 bases at J, with 9 bases between the two ends. The CDR3 reads CASSFLGPSYEQYF. The CDR3 DNA follows: TGTGCCAGCAGCTTCTTGGGGCCCTCCTACGAGCAGTACTTC.

This chain connects TRBV20-1 to TRBJ2-7; no firm D call. Per the germline V gene, CDR1 is DFQATT and CDR2 is SNEGSKA (reference sequence). This CDR3 region has 14 residues. The V gene lost 1 base and the J gene lost 1 base, with 11 bases spanning the gap. The CDR3 loop reads CSARGTSPSYEQYF. The CDR3 coding sequence is TGCAGTGCTAGAGGGACCAGCCCATCCTACGAGCAGTACTTC.

The rearrangement uses TRBV24-1 and TRBJ1-2; D perhaps matches TRBD1 (5 bases). The CDR3 totals 15 residues. V lost 2 bases and J lost 8, with 17 bases in between. The V gene's germline CDR1 is KGHDR and CDR2 SFDVKD. The CDR3 sequence: CATSDSLSRDGGYTF. The CDR3 region has the DNA TGTGCCACCAGTGATTCTCTGTCCAGGGATGGCGGCTACACCTTC.

Points on this clonotype: Mismatch with germline at one junction end may stem from a read error. The chain recombines TRBV25-1 with TRBJ1-2; tentatively, D is TRBD1 (5 bases). Germline V gene data show CDR1 as MGHDK and CDR2 as SYGVNS. The CDR3 is made up of 16 amino acids. CDR3 DNA: TGCGCCAGCAGCCAAGACCGCCACCGGGGCACGGATGGCTACACCTTC. Protein sequence: CASSQDRHRGTDGYTF.

This clonotype was observed at least ten times. The genes are TRBV10-3 and TRBJ2-7, with 7 bases fitting TRBD1. After removal of 8 bases from V and 3 bases from J, the junction contained 4 bases not matched to a gene. This CDR3 is built from 12 residues. CDR1 and CDR2 from the germline V gene are ENHRY and SYGVKD. The CDR3 nucleotides read TGTGCCATCGGACAGGTGATCTACGAGCAGTACTTC. Translation gives CAIGQVIYEQYF.

This clonotype was counted many times. V gene TRBV13 combines with J gene TRBJ1-6, with D unclear. Trimming removed 2 bases at V and 5 bases at J, with 7 bases between. This CDR3 is built from 14 residues. Germline assignment: CDR1 PRHDT and CDR2 FYEKMQ (reference sequence). The CDR3 bases are TGTGCCAGCAGCTTATTAAGGGATAATTCACCCCTCCACTTT. Translation gives CASSLLRDNSPLHF.

This clonotype occurred many times. The chain couples TRBV9 to TRBJ1-6; D is unresolved. The ends were cut back, 3 bases at V and 1 base at J, with 11 bases in the middle. This CDR3 contains 16 residues. Germline assignment: CDR1 SGDLS and CDR2 YYNGEE. CDR3 loop: CASSGDIGSYNSPLHF. DNA for the CDR3: TGTGCCAGCAGCGGTGACATCGGATCCTATAATTCACCCCTCCACTTT.

Comment on this clonotype: Compared with germline, one end of the junction differs, possibly owing to a read error. V and J are TRBV20-1 and TRBJ2-5; 8 nucleotides match TRBD2. The CDR3 spans 15 residues. Germline V gene sequence: CDR1 DFQATT, CDR2 SNEGSKA (reference sequence). This CDR3 is CSAREGGRGGVTQYF. CDR3 DNA sequence: TGCAGTGCTCGAGAAGGAGGACGGGGGGGGGTGACCCAGTACTTC.

J is TRBJ1-4 and V is TRBV12-3 or TRBV12-4; maybe TRBD1 (5 bases). V was cut by 6 bases and J by 7 bases, with 15 bases left in between. This CDR3 contains 14 residues. CDR3 amino acids: CASRPGLNGEKLFF. The CDR3 DNA reads TGTGCCAGCAGGCCGGGGCTAAACGGTGAAAAACTGTTTTTT.

V and J are TRBV6-4 and TRBJ1-6; possible D gene TRBD1, 6 bases. Germline loops: CDR1 MRHNA, CDR2 SNTAGT. V lost 4 bases, J lost 8 bases, and 12 bases lay in between. The CDR3 length is 14 residues. CDR3 amino acids: CASSVGGEDSPLHF. The CDR3 DNA is TGTGCCAGCAGTGTCGGGGGCGAGGATTCACCCCTCCACTTT.